The source of this TCR beta chain is a study of T-cell memory formation after mild COVID-19. V shed 2 bases and J 10 bases; nucleotides not matched to a gene: 8. Germline-derived CDR1 and CDR2 are MNHEY and SVGAGI. The CDR3 contains 16 residues. TCRdb fed the 5' RACE reads into MiXCR, producing one record per CDR3 protein. The data show about 340,000 distinct CDR3 sequences, over 20% seen once. V usage is TRBV6-5 and J usage is TRBJ2-1, with 13 positions matching TRBD2. The sequence came from an adult woman who had mild COVID-19 (a few samples of this study predate the infection). Cell type and time point are not known. The sequencing input was PBMCs or a T cell subset sorted from them (not recorded which). CDR3 DNA: TGTGCCAGCAGTTACCTACTAGCGGGGGGGCAGGGAGAGCAGTTCTTC. It specifies CASSYLLAGGQGEQFF.